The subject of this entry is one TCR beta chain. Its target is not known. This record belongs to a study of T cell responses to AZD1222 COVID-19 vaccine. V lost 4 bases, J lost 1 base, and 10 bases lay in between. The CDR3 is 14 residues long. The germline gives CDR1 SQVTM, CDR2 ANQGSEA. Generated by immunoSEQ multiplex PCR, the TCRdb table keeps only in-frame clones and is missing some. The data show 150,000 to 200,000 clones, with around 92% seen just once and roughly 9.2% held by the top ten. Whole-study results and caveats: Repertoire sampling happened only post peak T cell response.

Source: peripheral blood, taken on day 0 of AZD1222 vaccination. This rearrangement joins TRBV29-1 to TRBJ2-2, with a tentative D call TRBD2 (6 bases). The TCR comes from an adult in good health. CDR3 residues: CSVGRGRNTGELFF. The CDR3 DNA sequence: TGCAGCGTTGGGAGGGGTCGGAACACCGGGGAGCTGTTTTTT.